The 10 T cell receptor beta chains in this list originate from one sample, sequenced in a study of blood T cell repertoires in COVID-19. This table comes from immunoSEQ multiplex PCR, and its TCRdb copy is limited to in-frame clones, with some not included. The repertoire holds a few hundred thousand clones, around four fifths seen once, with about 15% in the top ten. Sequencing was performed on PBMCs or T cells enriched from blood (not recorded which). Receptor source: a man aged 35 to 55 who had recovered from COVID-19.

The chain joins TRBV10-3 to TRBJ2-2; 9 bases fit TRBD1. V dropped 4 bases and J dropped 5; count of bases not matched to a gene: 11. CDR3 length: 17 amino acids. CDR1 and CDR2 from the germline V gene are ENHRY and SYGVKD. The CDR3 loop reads CAISGTYRGRRTGELFF. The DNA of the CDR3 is TGTGCCATCAGTGGGACATACAGGGGGCGTCGGACCGGGGAGCTGTTTTTT.

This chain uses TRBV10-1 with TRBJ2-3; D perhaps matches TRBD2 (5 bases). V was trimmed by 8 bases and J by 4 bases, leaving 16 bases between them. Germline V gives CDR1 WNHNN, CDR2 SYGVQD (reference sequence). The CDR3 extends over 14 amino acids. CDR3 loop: CASAGGPNPDTQYF. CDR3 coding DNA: TGCGCCAGCGCGGGCGGGCCTAACCCAGATACGCAGTATTTT.

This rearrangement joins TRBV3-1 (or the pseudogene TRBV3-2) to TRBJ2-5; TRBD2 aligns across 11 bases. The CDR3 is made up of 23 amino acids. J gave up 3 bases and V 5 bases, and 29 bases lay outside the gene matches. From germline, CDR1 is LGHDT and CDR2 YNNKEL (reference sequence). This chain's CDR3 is CASSFGLAGTPPGVRPEKETQYF. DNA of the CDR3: TGTGCCAGCAGCTTCGGACTAGCGGGTACCCCACCCGGGGTGAGGCCGGAGAAAGAGACCCAGTACTTC.

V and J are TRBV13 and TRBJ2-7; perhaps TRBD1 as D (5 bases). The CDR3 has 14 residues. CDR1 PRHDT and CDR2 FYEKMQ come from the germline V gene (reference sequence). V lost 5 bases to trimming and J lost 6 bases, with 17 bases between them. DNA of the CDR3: TGTGCCAGCAGCGAACAGGTATCGTCCCGCGAGCAGTACTTC. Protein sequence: CASSEQVSSREQYF. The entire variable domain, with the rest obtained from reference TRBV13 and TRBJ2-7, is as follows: AAGVIQSPRHLIKEKRETATLKCYPIPRHDTVYWYQQGPGQDPQFLISFYEKMQSDKGSIPDRFSAQQFSDYHSELNMSSLELGDSALYFCASSEQVSSREQYFGPGTRLTVT.

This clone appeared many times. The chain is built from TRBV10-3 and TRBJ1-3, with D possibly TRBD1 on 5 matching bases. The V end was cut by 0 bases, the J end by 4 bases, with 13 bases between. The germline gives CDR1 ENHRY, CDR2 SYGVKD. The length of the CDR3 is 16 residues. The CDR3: CAISESVGGTGNTIYF. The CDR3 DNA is TGTGCCATCAGTGAGTCGGTGGGGGGTACCGGAAACACCATATATTTT.

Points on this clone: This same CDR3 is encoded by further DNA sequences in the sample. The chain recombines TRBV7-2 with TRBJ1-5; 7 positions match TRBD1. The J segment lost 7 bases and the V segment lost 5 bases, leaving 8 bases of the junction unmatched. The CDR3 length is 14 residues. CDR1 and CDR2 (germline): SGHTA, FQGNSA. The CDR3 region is CASSLRQGGQPQHF. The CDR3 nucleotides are TGTGCCAGCAGCCTTAGACAGGGCGGCCAGCCCCAGCATTTT.

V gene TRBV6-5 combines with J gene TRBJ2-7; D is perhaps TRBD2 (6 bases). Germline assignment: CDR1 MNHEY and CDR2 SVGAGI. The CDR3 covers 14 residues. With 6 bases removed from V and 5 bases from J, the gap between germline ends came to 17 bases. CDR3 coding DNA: TGTGCCAGCAGGCGGGACTCAAATTCCCACGAGCAGTACTTC. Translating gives CASRRDSNSHEQYF.

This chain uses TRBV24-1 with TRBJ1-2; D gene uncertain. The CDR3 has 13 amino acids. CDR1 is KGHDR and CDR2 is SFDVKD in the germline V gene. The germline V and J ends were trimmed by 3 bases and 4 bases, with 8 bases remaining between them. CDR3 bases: TGTGCCACCAGTGATCATGGCGGCTATGGCTACACCTTC. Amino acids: CATSDHGGYGYTF.

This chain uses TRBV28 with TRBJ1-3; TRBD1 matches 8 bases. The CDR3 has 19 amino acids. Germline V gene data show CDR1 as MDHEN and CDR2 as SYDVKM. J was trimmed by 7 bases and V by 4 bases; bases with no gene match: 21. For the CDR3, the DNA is TGTGCCAGCAGTTCCTCTGTTTCCCCGCGTGGACAGGGTATGAACACCATATATTTT. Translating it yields CASSSSVSPRGQGMNTIYF.

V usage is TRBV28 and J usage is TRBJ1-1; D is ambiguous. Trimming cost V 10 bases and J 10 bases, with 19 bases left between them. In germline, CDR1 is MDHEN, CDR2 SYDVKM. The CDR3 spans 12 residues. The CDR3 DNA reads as TGTGCCACCCCCGACTCACGCGGTTCAGCTTTCTTT. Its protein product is CATPDSRGSAFF.